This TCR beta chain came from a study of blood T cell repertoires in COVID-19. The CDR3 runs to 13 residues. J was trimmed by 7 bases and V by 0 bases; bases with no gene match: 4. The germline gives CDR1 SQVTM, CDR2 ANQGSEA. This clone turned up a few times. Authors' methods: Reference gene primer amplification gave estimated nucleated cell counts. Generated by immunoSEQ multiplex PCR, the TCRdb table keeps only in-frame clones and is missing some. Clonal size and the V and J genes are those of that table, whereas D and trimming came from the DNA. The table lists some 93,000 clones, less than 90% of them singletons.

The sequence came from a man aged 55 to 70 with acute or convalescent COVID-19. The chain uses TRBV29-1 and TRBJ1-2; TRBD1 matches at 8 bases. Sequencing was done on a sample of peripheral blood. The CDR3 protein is CSVEEDREFGYTF. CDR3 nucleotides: TGCAGCGTTGAAGAGGACAGGGAATTTGGCTACACCTTC.